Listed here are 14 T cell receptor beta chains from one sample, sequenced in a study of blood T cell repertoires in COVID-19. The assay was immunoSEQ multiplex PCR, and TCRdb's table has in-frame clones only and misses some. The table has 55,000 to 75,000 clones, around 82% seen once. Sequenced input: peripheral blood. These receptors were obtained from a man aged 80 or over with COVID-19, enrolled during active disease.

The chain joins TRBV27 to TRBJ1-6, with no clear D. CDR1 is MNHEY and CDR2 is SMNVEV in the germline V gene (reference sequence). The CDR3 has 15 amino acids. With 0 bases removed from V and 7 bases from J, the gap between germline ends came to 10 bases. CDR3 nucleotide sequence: TGTGCCAGCAGTTTATCCCCCGCGGGGAATTCACCCCTCCACTTT. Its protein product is CASSLSPAGNSPLHF.

The CDR3 coding sequence is TGCGCCAGCAGCCATCGGACGGGAGACTATGGCTACACCTTC. This codes for CASSHRTGDYGYTF. The V call is TRBV4-3, the J call TRBJ1-2; no reliable D call. CDR1 is LGHNA and CDR2 is YSLEER in the germline V gene. This CDR3 is 14 amino acids long. V dropped 3 bases and J dropped 3 bases, with 11 bases sitting between them.

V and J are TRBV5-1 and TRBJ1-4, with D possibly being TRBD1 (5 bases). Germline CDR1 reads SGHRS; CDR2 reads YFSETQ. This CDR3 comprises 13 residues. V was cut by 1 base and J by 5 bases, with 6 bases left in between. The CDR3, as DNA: TGCGCCAGCAGCTTGCAGGGAAATGAAAAACTGTTTTTT. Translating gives CASSLQGNEKLFF.

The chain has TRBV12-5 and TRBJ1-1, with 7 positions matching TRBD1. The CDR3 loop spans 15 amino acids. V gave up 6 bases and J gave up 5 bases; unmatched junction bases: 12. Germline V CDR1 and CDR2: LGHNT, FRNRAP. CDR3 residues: CASGFVQGRRTEAFF. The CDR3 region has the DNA TGTGCTAGTGGATTCGTACAGGGGCGGAGGACTGAAGCTTTCTTT.

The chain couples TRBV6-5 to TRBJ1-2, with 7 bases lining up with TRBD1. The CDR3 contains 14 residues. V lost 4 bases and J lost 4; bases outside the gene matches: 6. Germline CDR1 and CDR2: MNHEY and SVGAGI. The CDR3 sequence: CASSLTGVTYGYTF. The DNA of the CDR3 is TGTGCCAGCAGTTTAACAGGGGTTACCTATGGCTACACCTTC.

As DNA, the CDR3 is TGCAGCGTTGAAAAGGGGAGGGCCTACAATGAGCAGTTCTTC. Translation gives CSVEKGRAYNEQFF. The V and J genes are TRBV29-1 and TRBJ2-1; 7 nucleotides match TRBD2. Germline lookup yields CDR1 SQVTM and CDR2 ANQGSEA. V gave up 2 bases and J gave up 2 bases; unmatched junction bases: 3. This CDR3 has 14 residues.

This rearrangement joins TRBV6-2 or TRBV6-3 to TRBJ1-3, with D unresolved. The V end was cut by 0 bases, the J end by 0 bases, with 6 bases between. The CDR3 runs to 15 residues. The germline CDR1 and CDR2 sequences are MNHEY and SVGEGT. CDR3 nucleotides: TGTGCCAGCAGTTACTCCGCTAGCTCTGGAAACACCATATATTTT. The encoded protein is CASSYSASSGNTIYF.

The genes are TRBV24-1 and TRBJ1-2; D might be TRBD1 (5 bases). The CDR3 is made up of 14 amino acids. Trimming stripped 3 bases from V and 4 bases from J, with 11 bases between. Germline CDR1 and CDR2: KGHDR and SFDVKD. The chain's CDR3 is CATSDLDSPYGYTF. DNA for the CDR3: TGTGCCACCAGTGATCTAGACAGCCCCTATGGCTACACCTTC.

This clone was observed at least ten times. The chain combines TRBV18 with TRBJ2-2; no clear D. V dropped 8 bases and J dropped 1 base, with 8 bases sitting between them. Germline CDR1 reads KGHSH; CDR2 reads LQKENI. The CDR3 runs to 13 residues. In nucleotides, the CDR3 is TGTGCCAGCGCTAGAGAGAACACCGGGGAGCTGTTTTTT. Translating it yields CASARENTGELFF.

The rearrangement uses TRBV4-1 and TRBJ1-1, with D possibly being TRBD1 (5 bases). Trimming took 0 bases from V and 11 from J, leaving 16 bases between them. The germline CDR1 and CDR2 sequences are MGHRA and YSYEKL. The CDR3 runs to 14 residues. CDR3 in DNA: TGCGCCAGCAGCCAAGATTCGGGGGGAAGGATGGCTTTCTTT. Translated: CASSQDSGGRMAFF.

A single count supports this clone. CDR3 loop: CASSQDPPRGGVADTQYF. CDR3 DNA sequence: TGTGCCAGCAGCCAAGATCCCCCTCGGGGGGGGGTGGCAGATACGCAGTATTTT. The gene calls are TRBV3-1 (or the pseudogene TRBV3-2) and TRBJ2-3; 8 bases align to TRBD2. This CDR3 has 18 residues. J lost 4 bases, V lost 0 bases, and 12 bases had no gene match. The germline V gene has CDR1 LGHDT and CDR2 YNNKEL (reference sequence).

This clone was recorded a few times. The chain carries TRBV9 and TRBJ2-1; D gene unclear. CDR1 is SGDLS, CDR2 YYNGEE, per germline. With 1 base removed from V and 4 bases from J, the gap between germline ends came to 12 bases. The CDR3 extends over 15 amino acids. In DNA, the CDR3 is TGTGCCAGCAGCGTAAATCCCAATCAGTACAATGAGCAGTTCTTC. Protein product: CASSVNPNQYNEQFF.

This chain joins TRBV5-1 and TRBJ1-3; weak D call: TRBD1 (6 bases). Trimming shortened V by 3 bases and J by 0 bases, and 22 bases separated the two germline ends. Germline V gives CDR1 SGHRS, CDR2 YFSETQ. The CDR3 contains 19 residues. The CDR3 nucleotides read TGCGCCAGCAGCTCCCACTCCCCCTCTTTAGGGGGCTCTGGAAACACCATATATTTT. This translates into CASSSHSPSLGGSGNTIYF.

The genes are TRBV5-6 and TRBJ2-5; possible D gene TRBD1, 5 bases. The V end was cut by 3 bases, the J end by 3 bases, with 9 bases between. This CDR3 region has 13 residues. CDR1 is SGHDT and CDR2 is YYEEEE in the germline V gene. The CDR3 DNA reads TGTGCCAGCAGCTCGACAGTGGAAGAGACCCAGTACTTC. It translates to CASSSTVEETQYF.